The next 19 T cell receptor beta chains were all read from a single sample in a study of T cell clonality in common variable immunodeficiency (dated by TCRdb to 2013 to 2016). General study outcomes and caveats: CVID TCRbeta sequences were reported to have fewer deletions and N-nucleotide insertions and to lack highly modified clones with 13 or more V deletions.

Antigens for these TCRs are unknown. The library came from the immunoSEQ multiplex PCR assay. TCRdb carries this immuneACCESS record with in-frame sequences only. Its versions omit some clonotypes, under half of them owing to an unresolved V gene in the studies checked, with the rest unexplained. In this sample the table shows about 15,000 clones, and no singletons are among them. Clones ranked in the top ten supply roughly 14% of the sample. Specimen: peripheral blood mononuclear cells. The receptors come from a human donor with common variable immunodeficiency.

This clone turned up a few times. The CDR3 end falls 3 residues outside the read, so it is completed with the germline J gene. The chain recombines TRBV19 with TRBJ1-5, with TRBD1 identical over 7 bases. This CDR3 contains 16 residues. The V gene's germline CDR1 is LNHDA and CDR2 SQIVND (reference sequence). V lost 5 bases, J lost 0 bases, and 7 bases stayed unmatched. The CDR3 loop reads CASSPKTGISNQPQHF. The sequenced CDR3 bases are TGTGCCAGTAGTCCCAAGACAGGGATTAGCAATCAGCCC.

This clone turned up a few times. The CDR3 end falls 3 residues outside the read, so it is completed with the germline J gene. The gene calls are TRBV5-1 and TRBJ2-5; 7 nucleotides match TRBD1. From germline, CDR1 is SGHRS and CDR2 YFSETQ. V shed 4 bases and J 1 base; nucleotides not matched to a gene: 4. This CDR3 has 14 residues. CDR3 protein: CASSGGQPQETQYF. The sequenced part of the CDR3 DNA is TGCGCCAGCAGCGGGGGACAGCCCCAAGAGACC. Combining the CDR3 with reference TRBV5-1 and TRBJ2-5 gives the whole variable domain KAGVTQTPRYLIKTRGQQVTLSCSPISGHRSVSWYQQTPGQGLQFLFEYFSETQRNKGNFPGRFSGRQFSNSRSEMNVSTLELGDSALYLCASSGGQPQETQYFGPGTRLLVL.

This clone has more than one count but fewer than ten. The CDR3 extends 3 residues past the end of the read, so its final part is completed from the germline J gene. The chain joins TRBV2 to TRBJ1-1; D unclear. This CDR3 contains 14 residues. Trimming cost V 6 bases and J 0 bases, with 11 bases left between them. Germline CDR1 reads SNHLY; CDR2 reads FYNNEI. Incomplete CDR3 DNA: TGTGCCAGCAGCGCCATACTCCTGAACACTGAA. It translates to CASSAILLNTE. The full CDR3 is CASSAILLNTEAFF.

This clone was detected a few times. The read ends 3 residues before the CDR3 terminus; that terminus is restored from the germline J gene. This chain joins TRBV18 and TRBJ1-2; TRBD1 might be the D (5 bases). The CDR3 has 13 amino acids. CDR1 is KGHSH and CDR2 is LQKENI in the germline V gene. V was clipped by 2 bases and J by 6 bases, with 10 bases between them. CDR3 DNA (partial): TGTGCCAGCTCACCAGAGGCAGGGCATGGC. It codes for CASSPEAGHG. The whole CDR3 sequence reads CASSPEAGHGYTF.

This clone has just a few counts. The CDR3 goes on 3 residues after the read ends, and that part is filled in from the germline J gene. V is TRBV6-1 and J is TRBJ1-1; TRBD1 agrees at 7 bases. The germline V gene has CDR1 MNHNS and CDR2 SASEGT. V was clipped by 4 bases and J by 4 bases; unmatched bases: 9. The CDR3 runs 15 residues. Partial CDR3 DNA: TGTGCCAGCAGTGGATACTCAGGGGGATCCACTGAA. This codes for CASSGYSGGSTE. The whole CDR3 is CASSGYSGGSTEAFF.

Turning to this clone: The read gets to within 3 residues of the CDR3 end, and the germline J gene fills in the rest. The chain is built from TRBV7-2 and TRBJ2-7; D is undetermined. In germline, CDR1 is SGHTA, CDR2 FQGNSA. There are 12 residues in the CDR3. Trimming shortened V by 1 base and J by 4 bases, and 5 bases separated the two germline ends. CDR3 bases read: TGTGCCAGCAGCTTAGTTCGGTACGAG. Translating gives CASSLVRYE. The full CDR3 reads CASSLVRYEQYF. Supplemented by reference TRBV7-2 and TRBJ2-7, the full variable domain reads GAGVSQSPSNKVTEKGKDVELRCDPISGHTALYWYRQSLGQGLEFLIYFQGNSAPDKSGLPSDRFSAERTGGSVSTLTIQRTQQEDSAVYLCASSLVRYEQYFGPGTRLTVT.

This clone was detected a few times. The observed sequence ends 3 residues before the CDR3 terminus, with the missing tail filled in from the germline J gene. V and J are TRBV6-4 and TRBJ2-1; 7 bases match TRBD1. V shed 8 bases and J 4 bases; nucleotides not matched to a gene: 14. The germline gives CDR1 MRHNA, CDR2 SNTAGT. The CDR3 runs to 16 residues. CDR3 DNA, as far as it was read: TGTGCCAGCGTACTTAATAGGGACAGCCGATACAATGAG. It specifies CASVLNRDSRYNE. The whole CDR3 sequence reads CASVLNRDSRYNEQFF.

Ten or more counts support this clone. The read ends 3 residues before the CDR3 terminus; that terminus is restored from the germline J gene. This chain uses TRBV10-1 with TRBJ1-1; weak D call: TRBD1 (6 bases). Germline V gene data show CDR1 as WNHNN and CDR2 as SYGVQD (reference sequence). CDR3 length: 16 amino acids. V dropped 6 bases and J dropped 4 bases, with 21 bases sitting between them. The sequenced CDR3 bases are TGCGCCAGCAGCAAACAACGGGGGGGGCCTGGCACTGAA. Translating it yields CASSKQRGGPGTE. From start to end, the CDR3 is CASSKQRGGPGTEAFF.

This clone has more than one count but fewer than ten. The CDR3 end lies 3 residues beyond the end of the read and is filled in from the germline J gene. The rearrangement joins TRBV6-2 or TRBV6-3 to TRBJ2-1; TRBD2 agrees at 12 bases. Looked up from germline, CDR1 is MNHEY and CDR2 is SVGEGT. The V and J ends lost 6 bases and 5 bases, in that order; junction bases with no gene match: 2. This CDR3 is 14 amino acids long. The part of the CDR3 DNA that was read is TGTGCCAGCAGCCGACTAGCGGGGGACAATGAG. Translation: CASSRLAGDNE. In full, the CDR3 reads CASSRLAGDNEQFF.

Worth noting for this clone: Read coverage stops 3 residues before the CDR3 terminus; the germline J gene supplies the remainder. The chain employs TRBV6-1 and TRBJ1-5, with D perhaps matching TRBD1 (5 bases). V shed 0 bases and J shed 7 bases, with 13 bases lying between them. This CDR3 spans 15 amino acids. The germline V gene encodes CDR1 MNHNS and CDR2 SASEGT. CDR3 bases read: TGTGCCAGCAGTGAAGCGCTCAGGGTTAGCCAGCCC. This translates into CASSEALRVSQP. The CDR3 in its entirety is CASSEALRVSQPQHF.

Worth noting for this clone: The read stops 3 residues short of the end of the CDR3; the missing end is completed from the germline J gene. The V gene is TRBV7-9, the J gene TRBJ2-5, with 8 bases matching TRBD1. Germline assignment: CDR1 SEHNR and CDR2 FQNEAQ (reference sequence). J gave up 4 bases and V 4 bases, and 2 bases lay outside the gene matches. The CDR3 spans 13 residues. CDR3 amino acids: CASSSGQGETQYF. CDR3 DNA, as far as it was read: TGTGCCAGCAGCTCAGGACAGGGAGAGACC.

With respect to this clone: The CDR3 is cut off 3 residues early in the read; its end comes from the germline J gene. The chain combines TRBV7-2 with TRBJ2-3; D uncertain. Germline V gene lookup returns CDR1 SGHTA and CDR2 FQGNSA. V gave up 2 bases and J gave up 2 bases, with 8 bases separating them. This CDR3 has 14 amino acids. CDR3 loop: CASSLSGFTDTQYF. The part of the CDR3 DNA that was read is TGTGCCAGCAGCTTATCGGGTTTCACAGATACG.

This clone is deemed medium-sized. The read stops 3 residues short of the end of the CDR3; the missing end is completed from the germline J gene. J is TRBJ2-3 and V is TRBV28, with D perhaps matching TRBD2 (6 bases). Trimming left V 5 bases short and J 1 base short, with 10 bases between. CDR3 length: 14 residues. The germline CDR1 and CDR2 sequences are MDHEN and SYDVKM. The CDR3 reads CASSDGTRTDTQYF. CDR3 DNA (partial): TGTGCCAGCAGTGACGGGACTCGCACAGATACG.

This clone was seen more than once but under ten times. Sequencing ends 3 residues short of the CDR3 end; the germline J gene provides the rest. The chain recombines TRBV19 with TRBJ1-5; tentatively, D is TRBD1 (6 bases). This CDR3 region has 14 residues. V was trimmed by 5 bases and J by 3 bases, leaving 11 bases between them. The germline CDR1 and CDR2 sequences are LNHDA and SQIVND (reference sequence). Incomplete CDR3 DNA: TGTGCCAGTAGTTTCCGGGACACCAATCAGCCC. Protein sequence: CASSFRDTNQP. The full CDR3 sequence reads CASSFRDTNQPQHF.

This clone occurred a few times. Coverage ceases 3 residues before the CDR3 finishes, and the germline J gene fills in the end. Other DNA sequences in this sample translate to the same CDR3. The J gene is TRBJ2-3, the V gene TRBV19, with TRBD1 identical over 9 bases. Looked up from germline, CDR1 is LNHDA and CDR2 is SQIVND (reference sequence). The CDR3 totals 15 residues. The ends lost 5 bases at V and 2 bases at J; junction bases unmatched: 5. Here the CDR3 reads CASSSGQGVTDTQYF. The CDR3 bases that were read are TGTGCCAGTAGTTCGGGACAGGGTGTCACAGATACG.

Comments on this clone: The read falls 3 residues short of the CDR3 end, and the missing part is taken from the germline J gene. The chain links TRBV7-6 to TRBJ2-1; D may be TRBD1 (6 bases). Trimming removed 5 bases from V and 4 bases from J, with 15 bases in between. The CDR3 has 15 residues. From germline, CDR1 is SGHVS and CDR2 FNYEAQ. The CDR3 protein is CASSQPGGGYNEQFF. The part of the CDR3 DNA that was read is TGTGCCAGCAGCCAACCTGGGGGCGGTTACAATGAG.

Regarding this clone: Read sequence stops 3 residues before the CDR3 end, and the germline J gene provides the missing end. J is TRBJ1-3 and V is TRBV18; D is ambiguous. Germline CDR1 and CDR2: KGHSH and LQKENI. The CDR3 is 14 amino acids. Deletions cut 8 bases from V and 0 bases from J, with 11 bases between. The chain's CDR3 is CASPTENSGNTIYF. Incomplete CDR3 DNA: TGTGCCAGCCCGACTGAAAACTCTGGAAACACC.

This clone was detected only a few times. The sequenced fragment ends 3 residues before the CDR3 boundary, so the rest is inferred from the germline J gene. J is TRBJ1-5 and V is TRBV7-2; possibly TRBD1 for D (5 bases). This CDR3 has 14 amino acids. Trimming shortened V by 5 bases and J by 4 bases, and 12 bases separated the two germline ends. The germline V gene has CDR1 SGHTA and CDR2 FQGNSA. Incomplete CDR3 DNA: TGTGCCAGCAGCCCCCGGAAGGGGAATCAGCCC. Translated, it gives CASSPRKGNQP. The full CDR3 sequence reads CASSPRKGNQPQHF.

This clone has ten or more counts. Sequencing ends 3 residues short of the CDR3 end; the germline J gene provides the rest. The chain has TRBV7-3 and TRBJ2-1; the D call may be TRBD1 or TRBD2 (5 bases each). V was trimmed by 3 bases and J by 7 bases, leaving 19 bases between them. Germline CDR1 and CDR2: SGHTA and FQGTGA. The CDR3 contains 16 residues. The CDR3 loop is CASSLELGSGRNEQFF. CDR3 DNA, as far as it was read: TGTGCCAGCAGCTTGGAGCTCGGATCAGGGAGAAATGAG. The complete variable domain, with remaining parts taken from reference TRBV7-3 and TRBJ2-1, reads GAGVSQTPSNKVTEKGKYVELRCDPISGHTALYWYRQSLGQGPEFLIYFQGTGAADDSGLPNDRFFAVRPEGSVSTLKIQRTERGDSAVYLCASSLELGSGRNEQFFGPGTRLTVL.